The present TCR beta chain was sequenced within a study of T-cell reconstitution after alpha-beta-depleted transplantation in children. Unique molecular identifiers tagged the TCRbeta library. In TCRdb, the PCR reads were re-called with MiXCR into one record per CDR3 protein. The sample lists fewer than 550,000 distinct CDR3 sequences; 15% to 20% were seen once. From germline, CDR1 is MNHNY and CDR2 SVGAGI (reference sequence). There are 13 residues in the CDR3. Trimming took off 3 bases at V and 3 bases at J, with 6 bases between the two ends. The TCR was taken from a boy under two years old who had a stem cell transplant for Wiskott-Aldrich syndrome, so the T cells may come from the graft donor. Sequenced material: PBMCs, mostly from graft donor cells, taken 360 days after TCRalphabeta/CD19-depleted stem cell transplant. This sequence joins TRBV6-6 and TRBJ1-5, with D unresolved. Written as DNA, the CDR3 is TGTGCCAGCAGTTATTCAAACAATCAGCCCCAGCATTTT. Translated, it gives CASSYSNNQPQHF.